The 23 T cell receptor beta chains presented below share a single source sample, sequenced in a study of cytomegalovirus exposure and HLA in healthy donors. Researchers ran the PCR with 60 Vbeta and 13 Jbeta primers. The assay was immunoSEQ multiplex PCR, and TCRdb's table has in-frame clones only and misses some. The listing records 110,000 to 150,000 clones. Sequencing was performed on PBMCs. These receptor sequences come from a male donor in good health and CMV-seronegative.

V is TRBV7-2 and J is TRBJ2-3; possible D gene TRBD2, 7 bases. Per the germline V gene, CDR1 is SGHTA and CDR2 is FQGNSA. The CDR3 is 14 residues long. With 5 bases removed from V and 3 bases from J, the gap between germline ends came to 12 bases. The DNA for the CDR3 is TGTGCCAGCAGCCCGGGGGGCCTGACAGATACGCAGTATTTT. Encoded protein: CASSPGGLTDTQYF.

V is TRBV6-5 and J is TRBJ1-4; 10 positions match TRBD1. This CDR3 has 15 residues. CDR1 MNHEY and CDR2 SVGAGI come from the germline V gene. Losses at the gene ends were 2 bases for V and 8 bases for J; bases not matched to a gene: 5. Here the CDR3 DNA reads TGTGCCAGCAGTTACGGGACAGGGGCTAGGGAAAAACTGTTTTTT. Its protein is CASSYGTGAREKLFF.

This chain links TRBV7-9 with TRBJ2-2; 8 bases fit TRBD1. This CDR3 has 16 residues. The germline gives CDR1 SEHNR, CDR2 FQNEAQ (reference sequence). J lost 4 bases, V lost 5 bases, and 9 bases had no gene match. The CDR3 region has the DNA TGTGCCAGCAGCGATTCTTCGGACAGGGTCACCGGGGAGCTGTTTTTT. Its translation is CASSDSSDRVTGELFF. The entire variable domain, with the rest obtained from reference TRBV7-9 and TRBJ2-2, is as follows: DTGVSQNPRHKITKRGQNVTFRCDPISEHNRLYWYRQTLGQGPEFLTYFQNEAQLEKSRLLSDRFSAERPKGSFSTLEIQRTEQGDSAMYLCASSDSSDRVTGELFFGEGSRLTVL.

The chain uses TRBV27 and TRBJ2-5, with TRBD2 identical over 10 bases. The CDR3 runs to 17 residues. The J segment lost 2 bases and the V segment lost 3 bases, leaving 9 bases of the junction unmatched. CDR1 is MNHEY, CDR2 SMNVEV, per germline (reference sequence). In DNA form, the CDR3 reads TGTGCCAGCAGTTTTAGTTTTCCGACTAGCGGGCAAGAGACCCAGTACTTC. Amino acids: CASSFSFPTSGQETQYF.

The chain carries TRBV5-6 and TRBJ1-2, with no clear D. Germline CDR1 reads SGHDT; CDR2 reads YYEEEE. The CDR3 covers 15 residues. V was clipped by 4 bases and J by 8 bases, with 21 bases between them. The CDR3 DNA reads TGTGCCAGCAGCCCGCCACCGCAACGCACGGGGGGCTACACCTTC. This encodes CASSPPPQRTGGYTF.

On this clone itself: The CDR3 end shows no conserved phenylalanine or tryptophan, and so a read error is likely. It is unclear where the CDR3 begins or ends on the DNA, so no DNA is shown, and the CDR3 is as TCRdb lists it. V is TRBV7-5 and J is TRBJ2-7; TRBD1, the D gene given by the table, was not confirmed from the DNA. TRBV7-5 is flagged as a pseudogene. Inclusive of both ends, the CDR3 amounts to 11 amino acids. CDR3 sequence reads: CARSLESLGPE.

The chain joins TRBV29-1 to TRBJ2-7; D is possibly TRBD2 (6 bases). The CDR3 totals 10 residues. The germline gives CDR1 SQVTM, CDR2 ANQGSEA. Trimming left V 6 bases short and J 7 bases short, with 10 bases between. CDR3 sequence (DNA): TGCAGCGTGGGGACTCCAGAGCAGTACTTC. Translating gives CSVGTPEQYF.

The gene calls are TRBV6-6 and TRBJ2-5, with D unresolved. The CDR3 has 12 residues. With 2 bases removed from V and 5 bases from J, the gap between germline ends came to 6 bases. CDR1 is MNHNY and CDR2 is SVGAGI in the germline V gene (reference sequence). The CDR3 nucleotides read TGTGCCAGCAGTTACCCGGAGGAGACCCAGTACTTC. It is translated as CASSYPEETQYF.

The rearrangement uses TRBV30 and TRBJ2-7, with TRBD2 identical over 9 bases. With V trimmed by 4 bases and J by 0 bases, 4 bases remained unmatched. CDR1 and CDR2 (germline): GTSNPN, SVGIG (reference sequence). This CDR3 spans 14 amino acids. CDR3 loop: CAWKGTSFSYEQYF. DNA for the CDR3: TGTGCCTGGAAGGGGACTAGCTTCTCCTACGAGCAGTACTTC.

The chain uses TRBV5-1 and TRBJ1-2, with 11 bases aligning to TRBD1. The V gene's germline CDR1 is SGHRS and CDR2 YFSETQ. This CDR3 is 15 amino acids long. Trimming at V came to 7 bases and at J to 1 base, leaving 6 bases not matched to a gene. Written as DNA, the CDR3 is TGCGCCAGCGCCGAGGGGACAGGGGGTAACTATGGCTACACCTTC. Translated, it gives CASAEGTGGNYGYTF.

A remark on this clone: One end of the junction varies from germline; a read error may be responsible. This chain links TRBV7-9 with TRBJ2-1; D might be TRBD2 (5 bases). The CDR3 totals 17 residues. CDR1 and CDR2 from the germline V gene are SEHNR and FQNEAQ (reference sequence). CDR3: CASSRYGTPSSDNEQFF. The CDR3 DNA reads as TGTGCCAGCAGCCGATATGGCACCCCTAGCTCCGACAATGAGCAGTTCTTC.

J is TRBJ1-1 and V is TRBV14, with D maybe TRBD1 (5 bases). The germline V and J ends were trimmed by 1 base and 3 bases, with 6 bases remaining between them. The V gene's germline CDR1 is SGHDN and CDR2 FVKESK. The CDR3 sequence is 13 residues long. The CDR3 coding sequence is TGTGCCAGCAGCCAAGGACAGTACACTGAAGCTTTCTTT. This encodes CASSQGQYTEAFF.

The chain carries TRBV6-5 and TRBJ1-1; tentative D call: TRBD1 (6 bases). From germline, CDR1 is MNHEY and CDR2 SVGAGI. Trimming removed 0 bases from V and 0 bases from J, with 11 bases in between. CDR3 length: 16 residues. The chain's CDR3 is CASSYSRGGMNTEAFF. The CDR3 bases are TGTGCCAGCAGTTACTCGAGGGGGGGAATGAACACTGAAGCTTTCTTT.

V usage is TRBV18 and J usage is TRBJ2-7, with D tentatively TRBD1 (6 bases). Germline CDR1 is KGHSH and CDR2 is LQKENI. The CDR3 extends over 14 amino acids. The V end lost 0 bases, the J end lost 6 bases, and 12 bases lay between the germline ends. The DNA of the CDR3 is TGTGCCAGCTCACCACCTACAGGGTTTGGCGAGCAGTACTTC. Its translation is CASSPPTGFGEQYF.

The CDR3 sequence is CASSQDGPDRGQEQYF. The CDR3 nucleotides read TGCGCCAGCAGCCAAGATGGGCCGGACAGGGGGCAGGAGCAGTACTTC. The chain has TRBV4-1 and TRBJ2-7; the match to TRBD1 covers 11 bases. J was trimmed by 7 bases and V by 0 bases; bases with no gene match: 8. Germline V gene lookup returns CDR1 MGHRA and CDR2 YSYEKL. CDR3 length: 16 residues.

The CDR3 DNA is TGTGCCAGCAGCTTGACAGTTACTGAAGCTTTCTTT. This encodes CASSLTVTEAFF. This chain links TRBV7-9 with TRBJ1-1; D is possibly TRBD1 (5 bases). The CDR3 sequence is 12 residues long. Germline values: CDR1 SEHNR, CDR2 FQNEAQ (reference sequence). Trimming cost V 3 bases and J 5 bases, with 7 bases left between them. The full variable domain, in which reference TRBV7-9 and TRBJ1-1 provide the parts outside the CDR3, is DTGVSQNPRHKITKRGQNVTFRCDPISEHNRLYWYRQTLGQGPEFLTYFQNEAQLEKSRLLSDRFSAERPKGSFSTLEIQRTEQGDSAMYLCASSLTVTEAFFGQGTRLTVV.

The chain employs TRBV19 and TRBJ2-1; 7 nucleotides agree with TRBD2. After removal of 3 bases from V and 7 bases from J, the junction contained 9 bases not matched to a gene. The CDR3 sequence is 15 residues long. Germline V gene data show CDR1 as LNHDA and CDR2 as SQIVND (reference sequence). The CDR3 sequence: CASSIGGGPFNEQFF. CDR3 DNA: TGTGCCAGTAGTATCGGGGGAGGGCCTTTTAATGAGCAGTTCTTC. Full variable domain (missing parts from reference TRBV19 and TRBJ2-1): DGGITQSPKYLFRKEGQNVTLSCEQNLNHDAMYWYRQDPGQGLRLIYYSQIVNDFQKGDIAEGYSVSREKKESFPLTVTSAQKNPTAFYLCASSIGGGPFNEQFFGPGTRLTVL.

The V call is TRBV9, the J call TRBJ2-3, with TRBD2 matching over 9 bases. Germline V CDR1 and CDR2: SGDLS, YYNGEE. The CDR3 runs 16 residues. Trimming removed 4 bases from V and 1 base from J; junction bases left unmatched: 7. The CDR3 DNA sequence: TGTGCCAGCAGCTCCACAGCGGGGGGCCGCACAGATACGCAGTATTTT. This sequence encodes CASSSTAGGRTDTQYF.

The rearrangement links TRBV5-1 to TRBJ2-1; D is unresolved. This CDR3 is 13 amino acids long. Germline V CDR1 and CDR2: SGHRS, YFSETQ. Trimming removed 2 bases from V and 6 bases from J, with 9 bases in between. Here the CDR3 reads CASSFSSPNEQFF. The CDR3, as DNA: TGCGCCAGCAGCTTTTCCTCCCCCAATGAGCAGTTCTTC.

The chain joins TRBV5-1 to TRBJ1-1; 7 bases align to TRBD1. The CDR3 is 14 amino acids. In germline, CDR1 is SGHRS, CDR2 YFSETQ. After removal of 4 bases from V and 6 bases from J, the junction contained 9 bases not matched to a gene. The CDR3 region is CASSPRGQSAEAFF. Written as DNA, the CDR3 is TGCGCCAGCAGCCCCAGGGGACAGTCGGCTGAAGCTTTCTTT.

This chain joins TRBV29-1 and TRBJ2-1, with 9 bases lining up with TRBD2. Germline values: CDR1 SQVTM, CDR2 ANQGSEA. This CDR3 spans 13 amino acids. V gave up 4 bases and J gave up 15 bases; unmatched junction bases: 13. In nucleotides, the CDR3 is TGCAGCGTTGGCGAAGTTAGCGGGAGTGGGGCGTTCTTC. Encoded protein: CSVGEVSGSGAFF.

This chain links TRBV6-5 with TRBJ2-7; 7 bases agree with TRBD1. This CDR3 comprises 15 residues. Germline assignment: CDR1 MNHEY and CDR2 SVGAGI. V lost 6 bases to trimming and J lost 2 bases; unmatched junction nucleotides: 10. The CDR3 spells CASRFNRGLAYEQYF. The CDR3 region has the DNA TGTGCCAGCAGGTTTAACAGGGGCCTAGCCTACGAGCAGTACTTC.

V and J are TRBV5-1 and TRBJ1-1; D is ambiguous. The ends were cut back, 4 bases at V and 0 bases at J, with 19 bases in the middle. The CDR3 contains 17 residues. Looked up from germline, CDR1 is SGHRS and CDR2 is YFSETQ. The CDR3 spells CASSKEVGYGLNTEAFF. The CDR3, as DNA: TGCGCCAGCAGCAAGGAGGTTGGTTACGGTTTGAACACTGAAGCTTTCTTT.